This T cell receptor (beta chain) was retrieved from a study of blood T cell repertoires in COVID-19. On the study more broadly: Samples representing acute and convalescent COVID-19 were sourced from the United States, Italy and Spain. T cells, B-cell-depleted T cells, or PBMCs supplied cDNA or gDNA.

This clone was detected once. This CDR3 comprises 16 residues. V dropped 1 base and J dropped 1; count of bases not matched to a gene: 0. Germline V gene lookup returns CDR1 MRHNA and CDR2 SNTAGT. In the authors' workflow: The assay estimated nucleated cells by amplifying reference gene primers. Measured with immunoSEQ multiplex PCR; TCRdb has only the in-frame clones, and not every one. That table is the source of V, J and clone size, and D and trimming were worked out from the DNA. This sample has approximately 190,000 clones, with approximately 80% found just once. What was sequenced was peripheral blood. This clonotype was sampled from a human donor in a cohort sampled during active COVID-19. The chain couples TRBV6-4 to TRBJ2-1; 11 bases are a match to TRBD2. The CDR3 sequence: CASSDLAGGSYNEQFF. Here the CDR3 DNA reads TGTGCCAGCAGTGACTTAGCGGGAGGGTCCTACAATGAGCAGTTCTTC.